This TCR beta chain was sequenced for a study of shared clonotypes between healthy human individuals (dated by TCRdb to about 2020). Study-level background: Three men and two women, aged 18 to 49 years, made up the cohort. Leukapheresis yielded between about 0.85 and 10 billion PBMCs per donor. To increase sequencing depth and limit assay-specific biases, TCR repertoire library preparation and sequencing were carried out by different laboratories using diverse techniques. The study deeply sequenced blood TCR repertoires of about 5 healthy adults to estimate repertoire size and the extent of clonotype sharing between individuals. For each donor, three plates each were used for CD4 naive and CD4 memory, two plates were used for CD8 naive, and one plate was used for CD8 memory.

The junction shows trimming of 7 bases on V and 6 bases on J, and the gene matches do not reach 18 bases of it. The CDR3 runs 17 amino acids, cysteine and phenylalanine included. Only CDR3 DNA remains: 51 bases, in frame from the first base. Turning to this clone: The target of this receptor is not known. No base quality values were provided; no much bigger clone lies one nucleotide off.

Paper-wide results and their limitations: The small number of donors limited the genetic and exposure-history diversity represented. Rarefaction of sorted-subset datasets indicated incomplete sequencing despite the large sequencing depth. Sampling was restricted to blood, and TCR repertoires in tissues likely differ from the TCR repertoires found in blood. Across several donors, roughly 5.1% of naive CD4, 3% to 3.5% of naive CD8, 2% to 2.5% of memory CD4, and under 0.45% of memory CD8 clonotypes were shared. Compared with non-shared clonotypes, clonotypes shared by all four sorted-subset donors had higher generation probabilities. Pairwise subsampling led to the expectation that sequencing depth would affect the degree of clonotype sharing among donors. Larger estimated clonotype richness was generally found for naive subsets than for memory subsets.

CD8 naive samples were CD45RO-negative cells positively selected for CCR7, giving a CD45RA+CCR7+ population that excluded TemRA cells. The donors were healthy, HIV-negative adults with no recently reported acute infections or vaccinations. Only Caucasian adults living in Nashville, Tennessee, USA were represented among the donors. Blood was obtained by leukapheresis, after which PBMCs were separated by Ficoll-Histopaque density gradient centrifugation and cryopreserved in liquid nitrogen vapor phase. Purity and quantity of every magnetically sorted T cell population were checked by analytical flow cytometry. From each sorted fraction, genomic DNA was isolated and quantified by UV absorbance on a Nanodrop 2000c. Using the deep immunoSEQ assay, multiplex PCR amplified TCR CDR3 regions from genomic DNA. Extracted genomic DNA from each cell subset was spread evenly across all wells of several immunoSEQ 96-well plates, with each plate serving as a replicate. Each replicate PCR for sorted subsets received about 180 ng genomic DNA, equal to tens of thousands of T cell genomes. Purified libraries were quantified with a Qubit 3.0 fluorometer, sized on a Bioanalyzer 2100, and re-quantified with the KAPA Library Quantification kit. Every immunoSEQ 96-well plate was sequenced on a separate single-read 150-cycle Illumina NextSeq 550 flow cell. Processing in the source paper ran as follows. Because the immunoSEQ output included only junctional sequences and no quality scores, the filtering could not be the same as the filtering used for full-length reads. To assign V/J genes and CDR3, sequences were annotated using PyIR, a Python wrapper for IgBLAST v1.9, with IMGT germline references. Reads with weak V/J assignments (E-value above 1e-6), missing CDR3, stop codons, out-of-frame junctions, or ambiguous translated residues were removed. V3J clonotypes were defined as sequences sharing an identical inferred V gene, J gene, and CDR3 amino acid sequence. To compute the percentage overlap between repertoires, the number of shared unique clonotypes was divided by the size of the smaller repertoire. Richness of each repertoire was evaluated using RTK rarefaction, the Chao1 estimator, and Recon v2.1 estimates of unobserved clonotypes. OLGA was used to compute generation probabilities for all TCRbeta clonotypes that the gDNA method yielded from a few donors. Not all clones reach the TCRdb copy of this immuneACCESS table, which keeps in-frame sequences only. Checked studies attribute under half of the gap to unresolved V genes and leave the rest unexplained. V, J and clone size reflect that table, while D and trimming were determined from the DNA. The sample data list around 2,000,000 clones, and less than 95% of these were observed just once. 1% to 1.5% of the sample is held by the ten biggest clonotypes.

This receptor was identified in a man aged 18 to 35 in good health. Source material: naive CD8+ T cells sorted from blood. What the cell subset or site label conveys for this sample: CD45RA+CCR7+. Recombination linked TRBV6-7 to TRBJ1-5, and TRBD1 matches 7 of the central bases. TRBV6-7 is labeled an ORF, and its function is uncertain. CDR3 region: CASTPMGQLPRGQPQHF. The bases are TGTGCCAGCACCCCGATGGGACAGCTTCCCAGGGGTCAGCCCCAGCATTTT.